The clone carrying this T cell receptor (beta chain) was observed many times. As yet, its antigen is unknown. Unique molecular identifiers tagged individual cDNA molecules. TCRdb processed the 5' RACE reads anew with MiXCR; each CDR3 protein has one entry. The repertoire holds tens of thousands of distinct CDR3 sequences, with 12% as singletons. The record originates from a study of early T cells in non-severe SARS-CoV-2 infection. Study information: Whole-blood bulk RNA, unsorted, was sequenced, and chains were unpaired. Study conclusions and caveats: Matching against VDJdb likely underestimated virus-specific expansions, favoring anti-spike CD8.

Deletions cut 0 bases from V and 0 bases from J, with 6 bases between. The CDR3 extends over 14 amino acids. Looked up from germline, CDR1 is MNHNS and CDR2 is SASEGT. The TCR originated in an adult who was a healthcare worker with PCR-confirmed SARS-CoV-2 infection or an uninfected control (not recorded which). This chain links TRBV6-1 with TRBJ2-7; D is undetermined. The sequencing sample was made of whole blood. The CDR3 loop is CASSEANFSYEQYF. The CDR3 DNA reads TGTGCCAGCAGTGAAGCAAACTTCTCCTACGAGCAGTACTTC.